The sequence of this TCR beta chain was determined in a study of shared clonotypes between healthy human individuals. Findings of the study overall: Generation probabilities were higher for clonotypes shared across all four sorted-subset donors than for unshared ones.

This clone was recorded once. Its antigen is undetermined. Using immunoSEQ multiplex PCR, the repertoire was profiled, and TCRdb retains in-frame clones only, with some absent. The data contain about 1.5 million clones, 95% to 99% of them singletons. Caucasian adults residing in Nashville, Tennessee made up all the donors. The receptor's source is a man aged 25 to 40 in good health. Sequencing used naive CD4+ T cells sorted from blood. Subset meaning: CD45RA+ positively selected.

The CDR3 sequence: CSVPGTSGTDTQYF. As DNA, the CDR3 is TGCAGCGTGCCTGGGACTAGCGGCACAGATACGCAGTATTTT. This chain connects TRBV29-1 to TRBJ2-3; 10 bases are shared with TRBD2. CDR3 size: 14 residues. The germline CDR1 and CDR2 sequences are SQVTM and ANQGSEA. Trimming took 6 bases from V and 1 from J; bases not matched to a gene: 4.